This T cell receptor beta chain was recovered during a study of cytomegalovirus exposure and HLA in healthy donors. PCR involved 60 Vbeta and 13 Jbeta primers. Profiled with immunoSEQ multiplex PCR; TCRdb holds only in-frame clones, not every one. This sample has about 190,000 clones, with roughly 80% found just once. Germline trimming cut 6 bases from V and 6 bases from J; bases unmatched to any gene: 14. This CDR3 is built from 17 residues. Looked up from germline, CDR1 is SGHTA and CDR2 is FQGNSA. The J gene is TRBJ2-1, the V gene TRBV7-2; 10 positions agree with TRBD2. This clonotype was obtained from a man aged 35 to 55 in good health and CMV-seropositive. Sequenced material: PBMCs. The CDR3 sequence is CASRDKRSGGARNEQFF. The CDR3 nucleotides read TGTGCCAGCAGGGACAAGCGAAGCGGGGGGGCGCGCAATGAGCAGTTCTTC.